These T cell receptor beta chains were read from a single sample in a study of graft-versus-host responses after intestinal transplantation. Their target antigens are unknown. Some clones are missing from TCRdb's copy, which holds only in-frame ones; the method was immunoSEQ multiplex PCR. This table has 90,000 to 120,000 clones, less than 90% appearing once. Sequenced material: unstimulated CD4+ T cells sorted from spleen or lymph node cells, taken before intestinal transplant. These receptors were collected from a human donor who received an intestinal transplant. Both conserved end residues are part of each CDR3. D genes are given only for firm matches. Clone sizes are given selectively: once, few, many, or a class where the clone is expanded.

TRBV2	TRBD2	.	TRBJ2-5	TGTGCCACAACGGGACTAGCGGGGGGGTTCAAGGAGACCCAGTACTTC	CATTGLAGGFKETQYF
TRBV6-1	TRBD1	few	TRBJ1-3	TGTGCCAGCAGTGACCGGACAGGGATTAGCTCTGGAAACACCATATATTTT	CASSDRTGISSGNTIYF
TRBV6-1	TRBD1	.	TRBJ1-4	TGTGCCAGCAGTGAGGGACAGGCTAATGAAAAACTGTTTTTT	CASSEGQANEKLFF
TRBV7-4	TRBD1	.	TRBJ1-6	TGTGCCAGCAGCTTACTCCGGGACAGAAACAGCTCCTATAATTCACCCCTCCACTTT	CASSLLRDRNSSYNSPLHF
TRBV11-2	TRBD1	.	TRBJ1-2	TGTGCCAGCAGCTCGCAGGGGGGGGCAAACTATGGCTACACCTTC	CASSSQGGANYGYTF
TRBV9	TRBD1	.	TRBJ2-3	TGTGCCAGCAGCGCCTCGGGACAGGTTACAGATACGCAGTATTTT	CASSASGQVTDTQYF
TRBV27	TRBD1	.	TRBJ1-2	TGTGCCAGCAGTTTCGGACAGGGCTATGGCTACACCTTC	CASSFGQGYGYTF
TRBV4-1	.	.	TRBJ1-3	TGCGCCAGCAGCCAAGCTCCGTTCTCTGGAAACACCATATATTTT	CASSQAPFSGNTIYF
TRBV2	.	.	TRBJ2-6	TGTGCCAGCTCGACGGGACTTTCCTCTGGGGCCAACGTCCTGACTTTC	CASSTGLSSGANVLTF
TRBV4-2	TRBD2	.	TRBJ2-1	TGTGCCAGATACGGGGTACTAGCGATAAAGAGGAATGAGCAGTTCTTC	CARYGVLAIKRNEQFF
TRBV5-1	TRBD2	.	TRBJ2-3	TGCGCCAGCAGGGCAGGACTAGCGGGGAAGGCAGATACGCAGTATTTT	CASRAGLAGKADTQYF
TRBV7-3	.	.	TRBJ1-1	TGTGCCAGCAGCTTAGCGGCTGGGAGCACTGAAGCTTTCTTT	CASSLAAGSTEAFF
TRBV15	TRBD1	.	TRBJ1-4	TGTGCCACCAGCAGGGACGGTACAGGGGGCGCTTGGGAAAAACTGTTTTTT	CATSRDGTGGAWEKLFF
TRBV11-2	.	few	TRBJ2-7	TGTGCCAGCAGCTTAACAGACTCCTACGAGCAGTACTTC	CASSLTDSYEQYF
TRBV20-1	TRBD1	once	TRBJ1-1	TGCAGTGCGTTCGGACAGGACCGAGCTTTCTTT	CSAFGQDRAFF
TRBV11-2	.	.	TRBJ2-1	TGTGCCAGCAGCTTAGAATCTAGCTCCTACAATGAGCAGTTCTTC	CASSLESSSYNEQFF
TRBV11-1	.	.	TRBJ2-3	TGTGCCAGCAGCTTAGACTTCACAGATACGCAGTATTTT	CASSLDFTDTQYF
TRBV5-4	.	.	TRBJ2-3	TGTGCCAGCAGCTTGGGACTGGATGGTCCAGATACGCAGTATTTT	CASSLGLDGPDTQYF
TRBV7-6	.	.	TRBJ2-3	TGTGCCAGCAGCCCCCAGGGTGGAAGGGATACGCAGTATTTT	CASSPQGGRDTQYF
TRBV20-1	.	.	TRBJ1-2	TGCAGTGCTAGAAGGGAGTTTGGCTACACCTTC	CSARREFGYTF
TRBV7-2	TRBD1	.	TRBJ2-7	TGTGCCAGCAGACTATCGGGACAGCGTACCTACGAGCAGTACTTC	CASRLSGQRTYEQYF
TRBV28	.	.	TRBJ2-6	TGTGCCAGCAGCCTATCTGGGGCCAACGTCCTGACTTTC	CASSLSGANVLTF
TRBV6-1	TRBD2	few	TRBJ2-7	TGTGCCAGCAGTGAATTTGAGACTAGCGGGCCGTTGGGGTACTTC	CASSEFETSGPLGYF
TRBV7-3	.	.	TRBJ2-2	TGTGCCAGCAGCTTAGATAGGGGTTCCGGGGAGCTGTTTTTT	CASSLDRGSGELFF
TRBV7-3	.	once	TRBJ2-5	TGTGCCAGCAGCTTGGCCGCGGGAGAGACCCAGTACTTC	CASSLAAGETQYF
TRBV27	TRBD2	.	TRBJ2-1	TGTGCCAGCAGTTTAAGCCGGAAAGCGGGGATCTACAATGAGCAGTTCTTC	CASSLSRKAGIYNEQFF
TRBV7-2	TRBD1	.	TRBJ2-7	TGTGCCAGCAGCTTATTGGGGCAGGGGGCAAGTAGGCAGTACTTC	CASSLLGQGASRQYF
TRBV11-2	TRBD2	.	TRBJ2-7	TGTGCCAGCAGCTTAAACATTGGGGGGGTGACGTTCCACGAGCAGTACTTC	CASSLNIGGVTFHEQYF
TRBV5-1	.	once	TRBJ1-5	TGCGCCAGCAGCTTGGATCCCGGAAGCAATCAGCCCCAGCATTTT	CASSLDPGSNQPQHF
TRBV6-5	TRBD2	.	TRBJ2-1	TGTGCCAGCAGTTCCCATAGCGGGTACTACAATGAGCAGTTCTTC	CASSSHSGYYNEQFF
TRBV7-2	TRBD1	.	TRBJ1-6	TGTGCCAGCAGCGACCAGGGGGGGAATTCACCCCTCCACTTT	CASSDQGGNSPLHF
TRBV29-1	.	.	TRBJ2-7	TGCAGCGTTGGACCCCTTACGGGGGCCGAGCAGTACTTC	CSVGPLTGAEQYF
TRBV9	.	.	TRBJ2-3	TGTGCCAGCAGCGTTCGGGAAGCAAGGAGCACAGATACGCAGTATTTT	CASSVREARSTDTQYF
TRBV6-5	.	.	TRBJ1-5	TGTGCCAGCAGCCCGGAGAGTTATAGCAATCAGCCCCAGCATTTT	CASSPESYSNQPQHF
TRBV27	TRBD2	.	TRBJ2-1	TGTGCCAGCAGCCGGACTAGCGGGGGGGCTATATACAATGAGCAGTTCTTC	CASSRTSGGAIYNEQFF
TRBV5-4	.	.	TRBJ2-1	TGTGCCAGCAGCTTGGATACGGGTAAGCAGTTCTTC	CASSLDTGKQFF
TRBV6-6	TRBD2	.	TRBJ2-7	TGTGCCAGCTGTCGTAGCGGGGAGAGCTCCTACGAGCAGTACTTC	CASCRSGESSYEQYF
TRBV18	TRBD1	.	TRBJ2-5	TGTGCCAGCTCACCACGAGGGACAGGGATAGGGACCCAGTACTTC	CASSPRGTGIGTQYF
TRBV7-9	TRBD1	.	TRBJ1-4	TGTGCCAGCAGCTTAGCGGACAGGGTTGCTAATGAAAAACTGTTTTTT	CASSLADRVANEKLFF
TRBV2	TRBD2	.	TRBJ2-2	TGTGCCAGCAGTGATCGGCTAGCGGTTACCGGGGAGCTGTTTTTT	CASSDRLAVTGELFF
TRBV18	.	.	TRBJ1-2	TGTGCCAGCTCACAGGACAGATCAACTACTTATGGCTACACCTTC	CASSQDRSTTYGYTF
TRBV7-6	TRBD1	.	TRBJ2-5	TGTGCCAGCAGCTTATATGAGAACAGGGGTAGAGAGACCCAGTACTTC	CASSLYENRGRETQYF
TRBV6-1	.	.	TRBJ1-1	TGTGCCAGCAGTATGAGGGAGTCGGACACTGAAGCTTTCTTT	CASSMRESDTEAFF
TRBV6-1	.	once	TRBJ1-5	TGTGCCAGCAGTGAAGGGGTTCGGCCCCAGCATTTT	CASSEGVRPQHF
TRBV18	.	.	TRBJ1-3	TGTGCCAGCTCACCCCAGAGAAACACCATATATTTT	CASSPQRNTIYF
TRBV7-9	.	.	TRBJ2-3	TGTGCCAGCAGCTTAGTGGATACGCAGTATTTT	CASSLVDTQYF
TRBV19	.	.	TRBJ1-3	TGTGCCAGTAGTTCAACTTTTTCGTACTCTGGAAACACCATATATTTT	CASSSTFSYSGNTIYF